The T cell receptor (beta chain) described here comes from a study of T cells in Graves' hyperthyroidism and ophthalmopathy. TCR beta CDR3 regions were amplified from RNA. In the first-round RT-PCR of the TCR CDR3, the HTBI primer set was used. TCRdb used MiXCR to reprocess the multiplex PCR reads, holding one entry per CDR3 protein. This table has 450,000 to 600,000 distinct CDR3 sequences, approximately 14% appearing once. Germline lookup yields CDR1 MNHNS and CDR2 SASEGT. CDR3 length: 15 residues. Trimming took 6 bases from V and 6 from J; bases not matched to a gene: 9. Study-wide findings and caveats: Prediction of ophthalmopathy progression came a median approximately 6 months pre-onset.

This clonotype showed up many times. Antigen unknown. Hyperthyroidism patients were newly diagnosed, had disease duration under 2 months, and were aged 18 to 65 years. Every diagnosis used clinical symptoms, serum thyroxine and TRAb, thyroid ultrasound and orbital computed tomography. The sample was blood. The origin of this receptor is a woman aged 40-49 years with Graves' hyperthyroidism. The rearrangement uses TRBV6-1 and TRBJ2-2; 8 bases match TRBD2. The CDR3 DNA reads TGTGCCAGCAGCGCGGGACTAGTATTCCCCGGGGAGCTGTTTTTT. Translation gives CASSAGLVFPGELFF.